These 3 T cell receptor beta chains were sequenced from one sample in a study of T cell responses to AZD1222 COVID-19 vaccine. Using immunoSEQ multiplex PCR, the repertoire was profiled, and TCRdb retains in-frame clones only, with some absent. Found here are about 130,000 clones, 70% to 90% of them singletons; the top ten hold about 1.5%. The sample was peripheral blood, taken on day 0 of AZD1222 vaccination. Source of these receptors: an adult in good health.

The V call is TRBV19, the J call TRBJ2-1; 9 bases align to TRBD2. The CDR3 is 16 amino acids. In germline, CDR1 is LNHDA, CDR2 SQIVND (reference sequence). With 5 bases clipped from V and 3 bases from J, the junction kept 8 bases outside the gene matches. This CDR3 reads CASSRRGTSLYNEQFF. The CDR3 nucleotides read TGTGCCAGTAGTCGCCGTGGGACTAGCCTCTACAATGAGCAGTTCTTC.

CDR3 loop: CASSFRQLTRGTEAFF. For the CDR3, the DNA is TGTGCCAGCAGCTTCCGCCAATTGACCCGGGGCACTGAAGCTTTCTTT. The rearrangement uses TRBV7-2 and TRBJ1-1; no clear D gene. V lost 3 bases and J lost 4, with 18 bases in between. Looked up from germline, CDR1 is SGHTA and CDR2 is FQGNSA. This CDR3 is 16 amino acids long.

V usage is TRBV4-1 and J usage is TRBJ1-2, with TRBD1 matching 8 bases. Germline V gives CDR1 MGHRA, CDR2 YSYEKL. V trimming: 4 bases; J trimming: 8 bases; junction bases outside the gene matches: 6. This CDR3 spans 13 amino acids. CDR3 sequence: CASSRTGLQGYTF. The CDR3 DNA follows: TGCGCCAGCAGCCGGACAGGGTTGCAGGGCTACACCTTC.